This T cell receptor (beta chain) was profiled in a study of Graves' ophthalmopathy and Graves' hyperthyroidism. General study points: Sensitivity of 60% to 71% and specificity of nearly 75% were achieved by the model that predicted ophthalmopathy progression.

Details on this clonotype: Its antigen remains unidentified.

The CDR3 totals 13 residues. The germline gives CDR1 KGHDR, CDR2 SFDVKD. Trimming took 3 bases from V and 2 from J, leaving 6 bases between them. Uncontrolled infections, other autoimmune diseases, pregnancy or lactation barred patients from enrollment. PBMCs had their origin in fresh peripheral blood (roughly 10 ml). Researchers took RNA transcripts and amplified TCR beta CDR3 regions from them. HTBI primers served in a first-round RT-PCR, which a second-round multiplex PCR followed. TCRdb fed the multiplex PCR reads into MiXCR, producing one record per CDR3 protein. The table shows roughly 36,000 distinct CDR3 sequences, with approximately 50% occurring only once.

The receptor's source is an adult woman with stable Graves' hyperthyroidism. Sequenced sample: peripheral blood. The rearrangement joins TRBV24-1 to TRBJ1-2; D possibly corresponds to TRBD1 (6 bases). The CDR3: CATSDRGNYGYTF. Here the CDR3 DNA reads TGTGCCACCAGTGATAGGGGGAACTATGGCTACACCTTC.